This T cell receptor (beta chain) was sequenced in a study of a mutant IDH1 vaccine in newly diagnosed glioma. Overall study context: Vaccination started 4-6 weeks after radiotherapy alone, or with temozolomide cycles.

This clone has a handful of counts. Its antigen is unknown. This CDR3 contains 14 residues. The V end was cut by 0 bases, the J end by 0 bases, with 3 bases between. Germline V gene lookup returns CDR1 SGHRS and CDR2 YFSETQ. Using immunoSEQ multiplex PCR, the repertoire was profiled, and TCRdb retains in-frame clones only, with some absent. Seen here are about 54,000 clones, about 90% observed once, and the top ten hold roughly 1.6%. Specified time point: week 35, safety follow-up. Doses consisted of 300 ug of mutant IDH1 20-mer peptide each, paired with topical imiquimod. This rearrangement joins TRBV5-1 to TRBJ1-4; D is undetermined. Sequencing used PBMCs, obtained from a glioma patient whose treatment included an IDH1 peptide vaccine. This receptor was taken from a man aged 40-50 years with glioma. CDR3 nucleotides: TGCGCCAGCAGCTTGGGATCAACTAATGAAAAACTGTTTTTT. Translated, it gives CASSLGSTNEKLFF.